This TCR beta chain derives from a study of cytomegalovirus exposure and HLA in healthy donors. The overall study: Drawn from HLA-typed donors, approximately 86 million unique TCRs were held in an early data release.

The V end lost 3 bases, the J end lost 5 bases, and 14 bases lay between the germline ends. CDR1 and CDR2 from the germline V gene are SGDLS and YYNGEE. CDR3 length equals 14 residues. About this clone itself: No antigen is known for it.

Overall study findings and caveats: Relative to equally common others, HLA-associated TCR beta chains showed greater clonal expansion in a later analysis. Productive status was seen about 90% or about 30% of the time for most TCR beta V segments in an earlier analysis.

PCR primers comprised 60 Vbeta and 13 Jbeta primers. Assay: immunoSEQ multiplex PCR; the TCRdb copy retains only in-frame clones and omits some. The sample yields about 180,000 clones, around three quarters seen once. The V gene is TRBV9, the J gene TRBJ1-2; D possibly corresponds to TRBD1 (5 bases). This TCR derives from a man aged 40-50 years in good health and CMV-seronegative. The specimen sequenced was PBMCs. CDR3 sequence reads: CASSASAGPYGYTF. The CDR3 nucleotides read TGTGCCAGCAGCGCCTCGGCAGGGCCGTATGGCTACACCTTC.